These T cell receptor beta chains were read from a single sample in a study of blood T cell repertoires in COVID-19. Clones were sequenced by immunoSEQ multiplex PCR, and TCRdb holds only the in-frame ones, with some missing. The sample yields 150,000 to 200,000 clones, 78% seen once. The source material was peripheral blood. These receptors all come from a woman of 80 years or more with acute or convalescent COVID-19. CDR3s include the opening cysteine and the closing phenylalanine or tryptophan. Size tells how often a clone was seen (once, few, many) or the class of an expanded clone, and some rows leave it out.

clone_size v_call cdr3_aa
once TRBV5-1 CASSQQASGVYEQYF
few TRBV5-4 CASSLPQVDGYTF
once TRBV5-1 CASSREYWEGYTF
- TRBV6-6 CASSYFVPEGGNTIYF
few TRBV4-1 CASSANPSGHIIGNGYTF
- TRBV5-1 CASSLDAVSRTGELFF
- TRBV6-5 CASFQAGAIREAFF
few TRBV6-1 CASSEPPYYEQYF
- TRBV11-3 CASSQGSDTQYF
- TRBV5-1 CASSPMDRGQSPLHF
- TRBV7-9 CASSARGGVSGNTIYF
once TRBV3-1/TRBV3-2 CASSPNRGTEAFF
- TRBV28 CASSPASVSSYEQYF
- TRBV7-9 CASSLAGTDTEAFF
once TRBV9 CASSPSGGGNSPLHF
- TRBV6-5 CASSYPDGGLYEQYF
- TRBV30 CAWRRGFSGANVLTF
- TRBV30 CAWSGGSGANVLTF
- TRBV5-1 CASSFGTGEMRTEAFF
once TRBV11-2 CASSLEGSVSSYEQYF
once TRBV9 CASRRGTGGVSAEAFF
- TRBV4-2 CASSPLAGDLYEQYF
few TRBV21-1 CASRKPRGQQYF
- TRBV10-2 CASGGAGQGADTQYF
few TRBV7-9 CASSWTIPQSELFF
few TRBV11-2 CASRQFASGLYEQYF
- TRBV19 CASFDGVNQPQHF
- TRBV25-1 CASSEWGGYNEQFF
- TRBV3-1/TRBV3-2 CASSQAGQASYGYTF
- TRBV2 CASSEFRGSPLHF
- TRBV24-1 CATSDALRNTEAFF
- TRBV3-1/TRBV3-2 CASSQDRHSYEQYF
- TRBV5-1 CASSFNTGGTEAFF
- TRBV29-1 CSVSRSYEQYF
- TRBV6-5 CASKDNYSTDTQYF
- TRBV11-2 CASSETQRQETQYF
- TRBV23-1 CASKHPGNTIYF
- TRBV6-5 CASRAWSGMGTEAFF
- TRBV29-1 CSAGDRASYNEQFF
- TRBV5-1 CASSSTQGSGRANLYEQYF
- TRBV9 CASSGSSGLIDEQFF
- TRBV5-1 CASSLGGQGLYEQYF
- TRBV5-4 CASAGGIFYGYTF
- TRBV29-1 CSVESDRGTEAFF
- TRBV6-5 CASSRAVTGELFF
- TRBV7-2 CASSLGGGAPVEQFF
- TRBV7-9 CASSYTGGTEAFF
- TRBV29-1 CSVQTGRGEQYF
few TRBV7-9 CASSLKGASEAFF
- TRBV5-4 CASSRGGRGLIGSGANVLTF
- TRBV6-5 CASSSLMGARETQYF
- TRBV6-6 CASSLTRPDRGRGNTIYF
- TRBV7-9 CASSLGRQGNEKLFF
- TRBV4-1 CASSQDRMAGGNQPQHF
- TRBV18 CASSPGQSTDTQYF
once TRBV27 CASSSIQDRNNQPQHF
- TRBV29-1 CSAGLAGADTQYF
few TRBV2 CASSPSAEQFF
- TRBV5-1 CASSSGTSLYNEQFF